The 12 T cell receptor beta chains below were found in one sample sequenced in a study of T-cell memory formation after mild COVID-19. MiXCR was run by TCRdb on the 5' RACE reads, yielding one entry per CDR3 protein. The sample lists a few hundred thousand distinct CDR3 sequences; 20% to 25% were seen once. The specimen sequenced was PBMCs or a T cell subset sorted from them (not recorded which). Source of these receptors: an adult woman who had mild COVID-19 (a few samples of this study predate the infection). Cell type and time point are not known.

V usage is TRBV24-1 and J usage is TRBJ2-1; 7 bases fit TRBD1. Germline loops: CDR1 KGHDR, CDR2 SFDVKD. This CDR3 has 15 amino acids. The ends lost 0 bases at V and 3 bases at J; junction bases unmatched: 1. CDR3 region: CATSDLGQDYNEQFF. The DNA for the CDR3 is TGTGCCACCAGTGATTTGGGACAGGACTACAATGAGCAGTTCTTC.

The chain carries TRBV7-2 and TRBJ2-3, with 12 bases identical to TRBD2. CDR3 length: 16 amino acids. Trimming cost V 5 bases and J 7 bases; bases outside gene matches: 10. Germline V gene lookup returns CDR1 SGHTA and CDR2 FQGNSA. CDR3 nucleotides: TGTGCCAGCAGCGCCCAACTAGCGGGGGGTCGGAATACGCAGTATTTT. Amino acids: CASSAQLAGGRNTQYF.

This clonotype has more than one count but fewer than ten. The gene calls are TRBV30 and TRBJ1-5; TRBD1 matches at 9 bases. This CDR3 contains 15 residues. Germline trimming cut 3 bases from V and 8 bases from J; bases unmatched to any gene: 11. CDR1 is GTSNPN, CDR2 SVGIG, per germline (reference sequence). CDR3 loop: CAWRARDRVDKPQHF. DNA for the CDR3: TGTGCCTGGAGAGCCCGGGACAGGGTAGACAAGCCCCAGCATTTT.

The chain has TRBV6-5 and TRBJ2-3; 7 bases are shared with TRBD2. The junction had 9 bases not matched to a gene; V was cut back by 3 bases and J by 3 bases. CDR3 size: 16 residues. Germline V lookup: CDR1 MNHEY, CDR2 SVGAGI. The CDR3 sequence is CASSYTWEGPTDTQYF. CDR3 sequence (DNA): TGTGCCAGCAGTTATACGTGGGAGGGCCCGACAGATACGCAGTATTTT.

The chain couples TRBV12-3 or TRBV12-4 to TRBJ2-1, with a weak D call TRBD2 (5 bases). The CDR3 totals 15 residues. The V and J ends lost 5 bases and 5 bases respectively, with 16 bases between them. This CDR3 reads CASSLAGKTDNEQFF. CDR3 nucleotide sequence: TGTGCCAGCAGTCTCGCCGGGAAAACCGACAATGAGCAGTTCTTC.

This clonotype appeared a few times. The CDR3 loop is CASSPQASSYEQYF. In DNA, the CDR3 is TGTGCCAGCAGCCCCCAGGCTAGCTCCTACGAGCAGTACTTC. The V and J genes are TRBV7-9 and TRBJ2-7; D is uncertain. CDR1 is SEHNR, CDR2 FQNEAQ, per germline (reference sequence). V shed 5 bases and J shed 0 bases, with 11 bases lying between them. This CDR3 is built from 14 residues.

V is TRBV5-1 and J is TRBJ2-1, with TRBD2 identical over 8 bases. This CDR3 region has 15 residues. V was clipped by 4 bases and J by 3 bases; unmatched bases: 6. The germline CDR1 and CDR2 sequences are SGHRS and YFSETQ. CDR3 bases: TGCGCCAGCAGCCAAGCGGGAGTGAACTACAATGAGCAGTTCTTC. It codes for CASSQAGVNYNEQFF.

This clonotype occurred a few times. V usage is TRBV5-1 and J usage is TRBJ2-1, with D uncertain. V was shortened by 1 base and J by 0 bases, with 8 bases between the two germline ends. Germline V gene data show CDR1 as SGHRS and CDR2 as YFSETQ. The CDR3 is 15 amino acids. The CDR3 DNA sequence: TGCGCCAGCAGCTTGTACAGTAGCTCCTACAATGAGCAGTTCTTC. Translation gives CASSLYSSSYNEQFF.

Many counts were recorded for this clonotype. This sequence joins TRBV12-3 or TRBV12-4 and TRBJ2-3; D may be TRBD2 (6 bases). The CDR3 extends over 15 amino acids. The ends were cut back, 10 bases at V and 2 bases at J, with 19 bases in the middle. CDR3 bases: TGTGCCACCTACGTACGGGAGCCAACCACAGATACGCAGTATTTT. This encodes CATYVREPTTDTQYF.

This clonotype was detected only a few times. The rearrangement uses TRBV12-3 or TRBV12-4 and TRBJ2-5, with D perhaps TRBD2 (6 bases). Between the trimmed V and J ends, which lost 1 base and 0 bases, there was a span of 15 bases. The CDR3 is made up of 17 amino acids. In nucleotides, the CDR3 is TGTGCCAGCAGTTTAGGATCCGGGAGTCCCTACCAAGAGACCCAGTACTTC. Protein product: CASSLGSGSPYQETQYF.

The V and J genes are TRBV24-1 and TRBJ2-1, with TRBD1 identical over 9 bases. The V gene end was trimmed by 8 bases and the J gene end by 4 bases; junction bases not matched to a gene: 5. This CDR3 region has 14 residues. In germline, CDR1 is KGHDR, CDR2 SFDVKD. In nucleotides, the CDR3 is TGTGCCACCAAGGGCGGGACAGGGTACAATGAGCAGTTCTTC. Its translation: CATKGGTGYNEQFF.

The sample holds a few counts of this clonotype. The rearrangement joins TRBV7-9 to TRBJ2-7, with unresolved D. Trimming took 4 bases from V and 12 from J, leaving 13 bases between them. Germline V gene lookup returns CDR1 SEHNR and CDR2 FQNEAQ (reference sequence). The CDR3 spans 11 residues. The CDR3 protein is CASSSRKEAYF. In DNA, the CDR3 is TGTGCCAGCAGCTCCCGGAAGGAAGCGTACTTC.